The 2 T cell receptor beta chains given below trace back to one sample, sequenced in a study of blood T cell repertoires in COVID-19. Assay used: immunoSEQ multiplex PCR; TCRdb lists only in-frame clones, some missing. The data show about 210,000 clones, around 80% seen once. Sequencing was done on a sample of peripheral blood. The receptors derive from a man aged 45 to 65 with active or convalescent COVID-19.

This chain connects TRBV7-9 to TRBJ1-2, with 9 bases that match TRBD1. Germline loops: CDR1 SEHNR, CDR2 FQNEAQ (reference sequence). J gave up 7 bases and V 2 bases, and 8 bases lay outside the gene matches. This CDR3 has 15 residues. The CDR3 loop is CASSLSSTGGFGYTF. The CDR3 bases are TGTGCCAGCAGCTTATCGTCGACAGGGGGGTTTGGCTACACCTTC.

The V call is TRBV19, the J call TRBJ1-5, with 9 bases lining up with TRBD1. The CDR3 is made up of 16 amino acids. In germline, CDR1 is LNHDA, CDR2 SQIVND (reference sequence). Losses at the gene ends were 5 bases for V and 4 bases for J; bases not matched to a gene: 9. This CDR3 is CASSVSGTGINQPQHF. The CDR3 DNA follows: TGTGCCAGTAGTGTAAGTGGGACAGGGATTAATCAGCCCCAGCATTTT.